The rows below give T cell receptor beta chains drawn from one sample of a study of shared clonotypes between healthy human individuals. Only in-frame clones appear in the TCRdb table, and some are missing; sequencing was by immunoSEQ multiplex PCR. Among millions of clones listed, 85% to 95% were seen once. The sequencing input was naive CD8+ T cells sorted from blood. These TCRs come from a man aged 18 to 29 in good health. CDR3s include the opening cysteine and the closing phenylalanine or tryptophan. D genes are given only for firm matches. Expanded clones get a size class; other rows say once, few or many, or leave the size out.

clone size,D gene,J gene,CDR3 length,V gene,CDR3 protein,CDR3 DNA
NA,TRBD1,TRBJ1-6,13,TRBV10-1,CASSAGGVSPLHF,TGCGCCAGCAGTGCAGGGGGGGTTTCACCCCTCCACTTT
NA,NA,TRBJ2-1,14,TRBV6-5,CASSYTGTGNEQFF,TGTGCCAGCAGTTACACAGGGACGGGCAATGAGCAGTTCTTC
once,TRBD2,TRBJ2-1,15,TRBV7-9,CASSLAGGPYNEQFF,TGTGCCAGCAGCTTAGCGGGAGGGCCTTACAATGAGCAGTTCTTC
NA,NA,TRBJ1-2,14,TRBV27,CASSRDGSHYGYTF,TGTGCCAGCAGTCGGGACGGATCTCACTATGGCTACACCTTC
once,TRBD2,TRBJ2-1,13,TRBV15,CATSAGEYVEQFF,TGTGCCACCAGTGCGGGAGAATACGTTGAGCAGTTCTTC
NA,NA,TRBJ2-7,14,TRBV6-1,CASSHLTGADEQYF,TGTGCCAGCAGTCACCTGACAGGAGCGGACGAGCAGTACTTC
NA,TRBD1,TRBJ2-1,15,TRBV29-1,CSVAGTTGGYNEQFF,TGCAGCGTGGCCGGTACGACAGGGGGATACAATGAGCAGTTCTTC
once,TRBD2,TRBJ2-7,16,TRBV7-9,CASSSRLAGLSYEQYF,TGTGCCAGCAGCTCCCGACTAGCGGGACTTTCCTACGAGCAGTACTTC
NA,NA,TRBJ2-3,14,TRBV27,CASSLFGGTDTQYF,TGTGCCAGCAGTTTATTTGGGGGTACAGATACGCAGTATTTT
NA,NA,TRBJ1-2,15,TRBV27,CASSPNAAGTGGYTF,TGTGCCAGCAGCCCCAACGCGGCAGGGACTGGAGGCTACACCTTC
NA,TRBD2,TRBJ2-7,16,TRBV10-3,CATRGTSGTLSYEQYF,TGTGCCACCAGAGGGACTAGCGGAACACTCTCCTACGAGCAGTACTTC